Each of the 16 T cell receptor beta chains below was sequenced from the same sample in a study of tumor and adjacent non-tumor tissue in lung cancer. No cell sorting was done before RNA was extracted from the tissue. Distant lung tissue was collected more than 3 cm away from the tumor edge. A modified ARM-PCR protocol with three rounds of nested PCR amplified TCRbeta. MiXCR was run by TCRdb on the multiplex PCR reads, yielding one entry per CDR3 protein. This table has tens of thousands of distinct CDR3 sequences, 76% appearing once. The sample taken for sequencing was distant non-tumor lung tissue. These receptor sequences come from a man aged 60 to 69 with non-small cell lung cancer.

The chain couples TRBV4-1 to TRBJ2-5; D call uncertain. Looked up from germline, CDR1 is MGHRA and CDR2 is YSYEKL. The V gene lost 0 bases and the J gene lost 4 bases, with 9 bases spanning the gap. This CDR3 spans 14 amino acids. The DNA of the CDR3 is TGCGCCAGCAGCCAAGATTTGCGTGTAGAGACCCAGTACTTC. Amino acid sequence: CASSQDLRVETQYF.

On this clonotype: A read error is possible here, since a much larger clone lies one base away. This rearrangement joins TRBV10-3 to TRBJ1-5; D remains unclear. The CDR3 is 13 residues long. Germline assignment: CDR1 ENHRY and CDR2 SYGVKD. V was trimmed by 2 bases and J by 8 bases, leaving 10 bases between them. The CDR3 sequence: CAISEEDDKPQHF. Here the CDR3 DNA reads TGTGCCATCAGTGAGGAAGATGATAAGCCCCAGCATTTT.

This chain connects TRBV10-3 to TRBJ2-1; 8 nucleotides align to TRBD2. Germline CDR1 ENHRY, CDR2 SYGVKD. The CDR3 runs 14 residues. The CDR3 is CVVAGPNSYNEQFF. The CDR3 DNA reads as TGTGTCGTAGCGGGACCGAACTCCTACAATGAGCAGTTCTTC.

This clonotype was found once. This rearrangement joins TRBV11-2 to TRBJ1-2, with D unresolved. The CDR3 has 14 residues. The germline V gene encodes CDR1 SGHAT and CDR2 FQNNGV. CDR3 nucleotides: TGTGCTAGCGGCCCGCTCACGTTGCCGGGGGGCTACACCTTC. It codes for CASGPLTLPGGYTF.

The table lists this clonotype with a count of one. Sequence at one end of the junction differs from germline and may be a read error. The chain uses TRBV6-5 and TRBJ2-3, with D possibly being TRBD2 (6 bases). The CDR3 runs 15 residues. Germline V gene data show CDR1 as MNHEY and CDR2 as SVGAGI. Here the CDR3 DNA reads TGTGCCATCAGTTCCAGGACTACGGACACAGATGCGCAGTATTTT. Protein sequence: CAISSRTTDTDAQYF.

As for this clonotype: One junction end disagrees with the germline gene, perhaps due to a read error. The genes are TRBV6-5 and TRBJ1-2; TRBD1 matches at 11 bases. CDR3 length equals 14 residues. The germline V gene encodes CDR1 MNHEY and CDR2 SVGAGI. In DNA form, the CDR3 reads TGTGCCAGCAGCCGGACAGGGGGCGTCGGTGGCTACGCCTTT. Its protein is CASSRTGGVGGYAF.

This clonotype showed up many times. CDR3 region: CAWARRGGAKNIQYF. The CDR3 DNA is TGTGCCTGGGCGCGCCGCGGGGGAGCCAAAAACATTCAGTACTTC. The chain is built from TRBV30 and TRBJ2-4; 7 nucleotides line up with TRBD2. CDR3 length equals 15 residues. V trimming: 5 bases; J trimming: 0 bases; junction bases outside the gene matches: 7. Looked up from germline, CDR1 is GTSNPN and CDR2 is SVGIG (reference sequence).

This rearrangement joins TRBV5-6 to TRBJ2-7, with TRBD2 matching 9 bases. CDR1 is SGHDT, CDR2 YYEEEE, per germline. The CDR3 has 15 residues. The J segment lost 4 bases and the V segment lost 1 base, leaving 6 bases of the junction unmatched. Written as DNA, the CDR3 is TGTGCCAGCAGCTTGCGAGCTAGCGGGATTTACGAGCAGTACTTC. Its translation: CASSLRASGIYEQYF.

A word on this clonotype: A read error may produce the germline difference seen at one junction end. This chain joins TRBV11-1 and TRBJ2-6; 8 bases are shared with TRBD1. Germline V gene data show CDR1 as SGHAT and CDR2 as FQDESV (reference sequence). The CDR3 totals 17 residues. DNA of the CDR3: TGTGCGAGCATTCGGACAGGGAGGCCTTCTGGGGCCAACATCCTGACTTTC. Translation gives CASIRTGRPSGANILTF.

Points on this clonotype: The junction differs from germline at one of its ends, possibly a read error. The V gene is TRBV24-1, the J gene TRBJ2-1; 10 bases are a match to TRBD1. The CDR3 totals 14 residues. Germline-derived CDR1 and CDR2 are KGHDR and SFDVKD. CDR3 region: CAISDPTGGYGQFF. The CDR3 region has the DNA TGTGCCATCAGTGACCCGACAGGGGGCTATGGGCAGTTCTTC.

On this clonotype: An end of the junction does not agree with germline; a read error may underlie this. This sequence joins TRBV11-2 and TRBJ1-2; the D is unclear. Germline V gives CDR1 SGHAT, CDR2 FQNNGV. The CDR3 is made up of 14 amino acids. This CDR3 is CTSSTLSANYGYTF. DNA of the CDR3: TGTACCAGCAGCACACTCTCAGCTAACTATGGCTACACCTTC.

Comment on this clonotype: A much larger clone is a single base away; this may be a read error. The J gene is TRBJ2-2, the V gene TRBV24-1; TRBD1 is a possible D gene (6 bases). The CDR3 has 14 amino acids. Per the germline V gene, CDR1 is KGHDR and CDR2 is SFDVKD. The DNA of the CDR3 is TGTGCCACCAGTGATTTCAGGGACACCGGGGAGATGTTTTTT. As protein: CATSDFRDTGEMFF.

A note on this clonotype: An end of the junction does not agree with germline; a read error may underlie this. The chain couples TRBV5-5 to TRBJ2-7, with D unclear. CDR3 length equals 14 residues. The V gene's germline CDR1 is SGHKS and CDR2 YYEKEE (reference sequence). In DNA, the CDR3 is TGTGCCATCAGCTTGATGACGAGCTCCTACGAGCAGTACTTC. Translation gives CAISLMTSSYEQYF.

As for this clonotype: One end of the junction does not line up with germline, which may come from a read error. The rearrangement uses TRBV4-2 and TRBJ1-2, with D unresolved. This CDR3 region has 14 residues. CDR1 is LGHNA, CDR2 YNFKEQ, per germline. The chain's CDR3 is CASSQSASRESYAF. The CDR3 DNA sequence: TGTGCCAGCAGCCAATCTGCTTCGAGGGAAAGTTACGCCTTC.

J is TRBJ1-1 and V is TRBV6-5; D gene unclear. Germline V gene data show CDR1 as MNHEY and CDR2 as SVGAGI. CDR3 length equals 12 residues. The V gene lost 7 bases and the J gene lost 8 bases, with 14 bases spanning the gap. In nucleotides, the CDR3 is TGTGCCAGCAATTCTCCCGTTCACGAAGCTTTCTTT. This translates into CASNSPVHEAFF.

About this clonotype itself: Likely a read error: the CDR3 ends without its conserved phenylalanine or tryptophan. This chain links TRBV11-3 with TRBJ2-1; 8 bases match TRBD2. Germline assignment: CDR1 SGHNT and CDR2 YENEEA. This CDR3 has 14 amino acids. The CDR3 here is CVSSFGTRGNEQFL. CDR3 nucleotide sequence: TGTGTCAGCAGCTTTGGGACTAGGGGGAATGAGCAGTTCCTC.